The clone carrying this TCR beta chain was seen just once. Its target is unknown. The data derive from a study of cytomegalovirus exposure and HLA in healthy donors. Notes on the study in general: Listed as cytomegalovirus-associated were 150 or so TCR beta chains.

Germline lookup yields CDR1 SNHLY and CDR2 FYNNEI. This CDR3 contains 12 residues. V was clipped by 2 bases and J by 4 bases, with 3 bases between them. The PCR employed 60 Vbeta primers together with 13 Jbeta primers. TCRdb's copy holds only in-frame clones and misses some; the assay was immunoSEQ multiplex PCR. This table holds roughly 160,000 clones, 75% to 90% found once. This chain connects TRBV2 to TRBJ1-3, with D uncertain. The receptor was derived from a boy between 2 and 10 years old in good health and CMV-seronegative. The specimen was PBMCs. CDR3 in amino acids: CASSELGNTIYF. The DNA of the CDR3 is TGTGCCAGCAGTGAACTGGGAAACACCATATATTTT.